This is a list of T cell receptor beta chains from one sample in a study of T cell responses to AZD1222 COVID-19 vaccine. Produced via immunoSEQ multiplex PCR; TCRdb's table is partial and in-frame only. The sample carries about 140,000 clones, more than 90% recorded once. The starting material was peripheral blood, obtained on day 0 of AZD1222 vaccination. These receptors all come from an adult in good health. Each CDR3 is given with its conserved first and last residue. D genes are given only for firm matches. For some rows the clone size is stated as once, few or many, or as a class when expanded; others skip it.

cdr3_nt: TGTGCCAGCAGCCAAGAGCTGTGGACAATGGAAAAACTGTTTTTT; cdr3_aa: CASSQELWTMEKLFF; j_call: TRBJ1-4; d_call: NA; clone_size: NA; v_call: TRBV3-1/TRBV3-2
cdr3_nt: TGTGCCAGCAGCCTCCTCAGCGGGGGAACAAACAATGAGCAGTTCTTC; cdr3_aa: CASSLLSGGTNNEQFF; j_call: TRBJ2-1; d_call: TRBD2; clone_size: NA; v_call: TRBV11-2
cdr3_nt: TGTGCCAGCAGTTCAACCACTTATAGATCTTTGAGCAATCAGCCCCAGCATTTT; cdr3_aa: CASSSTTYRSLSNQPQHF; j_call: TRBJ1-5; d_call: NA; clone_size: NA; v_call: TRBV28
cdr3_nt: TGCACCAGCAGCCAGGATGGTTGCAGCTCCTACAATGAGCAGTTCTTC; cdr3_aa: CTSSQDGCSSYNEQFF; j_call: TRBJ2-1; d_call: NA; clone_size: NA; v_call: TRBV1
cdr3_nt: TGTGCCAGTAGTAACGGACTAGCTTACAATGAGCAGTTCTTC; cdr3_aa: CASSNGLAYNEQFF; j_call: TRBJ2-1; d_call: TRBD2; clone_size: NA; v_call: TRBV19
cdr3_nt: TGTGCCAGCGAGAATCCCCAGGGCGCACCTAGCACAGATACGCAGTATTTT; cdr3_aa: CASENPQGAPSTDTQYF; j_call: TRBJ2-3; d_call: NA; clone_size: NA; v_call: TRBV28
cdr3_nt: TGTGCCAGCAGCCAAGCTTCAGGGGGCCAATACGAGCAGTACTTC; cdr3_aa: CASSQASGGQYEQYF; j_call: TRBJ2-7; d_call: TRBD1; clone_size: NA; v_call: TRBV4-2
cdr3_nt: TGTGCCAGCAGCGAGGGACAGGCCTCCTACAATGAGCAGTTCTTC; cdr3_aa: CASSEGQASYNEQFF; j_call: TRBJ2-1; d_call: TRBD1; clone_size: many; v_call: TRBV11-2
cdr3_nt: TGTGCCATCAGTGAGACCCGGGACAGCAATGAGCAGTTCTTC; cdr3_aa: CAISETRDSNEQFF; j_call: TRBJ2-1; d_call: TRBD1; clone_size: NA; v_call: TRBV10-3
cdr3_nt: TGTGCCAGCTCACCTAATTTAAGGGACAGGGATTTCGAGACCCAGTACTTC; cdr3_aa: CASSPNLRDRDFETQYF; j_call: TRBJ2-5; d_call: TRBD1; clone_size: NA; v_call: TRBV18
cdr3_nt: TGTGCCAGCAGACAGGGCCAAGCGAACACTGAAGCTTTCTTT; cdr3_aa: CASRQGQANTEAFF; j_call: TRBJ1-1; d_call: NA; clone_size: NA; v_call: TRBV6-6
cdr3_nt: TGTGCCAGCAGCCAAGGACAGGGGATGGGAAATCAGCCCCAGCATTTT; cdr3_aa: CASSQGQGMGNQPQHF; j_call: TRBJ1-5; d_call: TRBD1; clone_size: NA; v_call: TRBV5-5
cdr3_nt: TGTGCCAGCTCACCCCTGGAGGGAGGGGAAGGCACTGAAGCTTTCTTT; cdr3_aa: CASSPLEGGEGTEAFF; j_call: TRBJ1-1; d_call: NA; clone_size: NA; v_call: TRBV18
cdr3_nt: TGTGCCAGCTCACCACCAACGGGACGGCGTAATGAAAAACTGTTTTTT; cdr3_aa: CASSPPTGRRNEKLFF; j_call: TRBJ1-4; d_call: NA; clone_size: NA; v_call: TRBV18
cdr3_nt: TGCAGTGCTAGTGAGACCGGGACAGAGCGATTTAGGACCCAGTACTTC; cdr3_aa: CSASETGTERFRTQYF; j_call: TRBJ2-5; d_call: TRBD1; clone_size: few; v_call: TRBV20-1
cdr3_nt: TGTGCCAGCAGCCAAAGGACAGGGCACGAGCAGTACTTC; cdr3_aa: CASSQRTGHEQYF; j_call: TRBJ2-7; d_call: TRBD1; clone_size: NA; v_call: TRBV3-1/TRBV3-2
cdr3_nt: TGTGCCAGTAGTGGAGGGACACACTCCTACAATGAGCAGTTCTTC; cdr3_aa: CASSGGTHSYNEQFF; j_call: TRBJ2-1; d_call: NA; clone_size: NA; v_call: TRBV19
cdr3_nt: TGTGCCAGCTCACCCGGGGACAGCCTCTACGAGCAGTACTTC; cdr3_aa: CASSPGDSLYEQYF; j_call: TRBJ2-7; d_call: TRBD1; clone_size: NA; v_call: TRBV6-5
cdr3_nt: TGTGCCAGCAGCCTGTCAAATCAAGGGGGCATGTATGAAAAACTGTTTTTT; cdr3_aa: CASSLSNQGGMYEKLFF; j_call: TRBJ1-4; d_call: TRBD1; clone_size: NA; v_call: TRBV3-1/TRBV3-2
cdr3_nt: TGTGCCAGCAGCAATAGCGGGAGGGCCCGATTCGAGCAGTACTTC; cdr3_aa: CASSNSGRARFEQYF; j_call: TRBJ2-7; d_call: TRBD2; clone_size: NA; v_call: TRBV5-4
cdr3_nt: TGTGCCAGCAGCTACGGAAGTGTGAGGGAGCGCACTGAAGCTTTCTTT; cdr3_aa: CASSYGSVRERTEAFF; j_call: TRBJ1-1; d_call: NA; clone_size: NA; v_call: TRBV2
cdr3_nt: TGTGCCAGCAGCTTCTTACAGGAGACTGAAGCTTTCTTT; cdr3_aa: CASSFLQETEAFF; j_call: TRBJ1-1; d_call: NA; clone_size: NA; v_call: TRBV7-9
cdr3_nt: TGTGCCAGCAGCTTAAGGGACAGGGGATCACCCCTCCACTTT; cdr3_aa: CASSLRDRGSPLHF; j_call: TRBJ1-6; d_call: TRBD1; clone_size: NA; v_call: TRBV7-9
cdr3_nt: TGTGCCAGCAGTGACCAGGGGAACACTGAAGCTTTCTTT; cdr3_aa: CASSDQGNTEAFF; j_call: TRBJ1-1; d_call: NA; clone_size: NA; v_call: TRBV2